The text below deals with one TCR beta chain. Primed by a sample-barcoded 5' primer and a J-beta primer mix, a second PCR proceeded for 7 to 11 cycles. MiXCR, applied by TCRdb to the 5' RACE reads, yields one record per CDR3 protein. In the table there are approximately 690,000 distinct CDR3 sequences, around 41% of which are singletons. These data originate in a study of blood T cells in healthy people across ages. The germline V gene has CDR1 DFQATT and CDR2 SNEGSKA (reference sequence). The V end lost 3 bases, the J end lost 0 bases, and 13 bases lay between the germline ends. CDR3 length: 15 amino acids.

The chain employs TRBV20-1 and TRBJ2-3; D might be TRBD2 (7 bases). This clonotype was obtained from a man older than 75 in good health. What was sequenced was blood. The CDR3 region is CSASRGADSTDTQYF. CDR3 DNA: TGCAGTGCTAGCCGGGGGGCGGATAGCACAGATACGCAGTATTTT.